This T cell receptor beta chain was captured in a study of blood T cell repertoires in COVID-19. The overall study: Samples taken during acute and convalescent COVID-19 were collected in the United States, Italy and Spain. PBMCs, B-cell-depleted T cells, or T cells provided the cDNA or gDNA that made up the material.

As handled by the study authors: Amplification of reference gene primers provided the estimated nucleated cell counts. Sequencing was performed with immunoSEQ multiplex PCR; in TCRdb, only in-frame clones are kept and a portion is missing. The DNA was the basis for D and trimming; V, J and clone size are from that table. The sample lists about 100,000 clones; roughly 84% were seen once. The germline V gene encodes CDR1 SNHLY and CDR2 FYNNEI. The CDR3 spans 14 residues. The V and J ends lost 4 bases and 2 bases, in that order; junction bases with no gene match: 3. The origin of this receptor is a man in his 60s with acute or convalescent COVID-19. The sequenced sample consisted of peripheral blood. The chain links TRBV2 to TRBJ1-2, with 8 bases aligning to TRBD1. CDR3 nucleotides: TGTGCCAGCAGTGTACAGGGGGGAAACTATGGCTACACCTTC. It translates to CASSVQGGNYGYTF.